A selection of T cell receptor beta chains follows, all from one sample in a study of CD8 T cells in acute hepatitis C reinfection. Produced via immunoSEQ multiplex PCR; TCRdb's table is partial and in-frame only. This table has about 38,000 clones, around 87% appearing once. Sequencing input: naive CD8+ T cells from PBMCs. Source of these receptors: a man aged 30 to 45 with chronic hepatitis C. Each CDR3 is given with its conserved first and last residue. Each record gives: clone size, D gene, CDR3 length, V gene, J gene, CDR3 protein, CDR3 DNA. The D gene is left open where the match is weak. For some rows the clone size is stated as once, few or many, or as a class when expanded; others skip it.

>-|-|12|TRBV7-9|TRBJ2-5
CASSLAGETQYF
TGTGCCAGCAGCTTAGCAGGGGAGACCCAGTACTTC
>-|-|13|TRBV27|TRBJ1-2
CASSLSGTNDYTF
TGTGCCAGCAGTTTATCCGGGACGAATGACTACACCTTC
>-|-|15|TRBV6-1|TRBJ2-4
CASTPGDLAKNIQYF
TGTGCCAGCACACCAGGGGATCTAGCCAAAAACATTCAGTACTTC
>-|-|14|TRBV9|TRBJ1-5
CASSPWGGNQPQHF
TGTGCCAGCAGCCCTTGGGGGGGGAATCAGCCCCAGCATTTT
>-|TRBD1|16|TRBV11-3|TRBJ2-2
CASSLGTGGQNGELFF
TGTGCCAGCAGCTTAGGGACAGGGGGACAAAACGGGGAGCTGTTTTTT
>-|-|16|TRBV7-8|TRBJ2-7
CASSLTRDVASYEQYF
TGTGCCAGCAGCTTAACCCGGGACGTTGCCTCCTACGAGCAGTACTTC
>-|-|13|TRBV9|TRBJ2-6
CASSPRGFSVLTF
TGTGCCAGCAGCCCCAGGGGTTTTAGCGTCCTGACTTTC
>once|-|12|TRBV19|TRBJ2-7
CASSIGAYEQYF
TGTGCCAGTAGTATCGGGGCCTACGAGCAGTACTTC
>-|-|12|TRBV30|TRBJ1-1
CAWSVIGTEAFF
TGTGCCTGGAGTGTAATAGGCACTGAAGCTTTCTTT
>-|-|12|TRBV6-4|TRBJ2-1
CASRGWGNEQFF
TGTGCCTCAAGAGGATGGGGCAATGAGCAGTTCTTC
>once|-|15|TRBV7-8|TRBJ2-7
CASSFSGRGSYEQYF
TGTGCCAGCAGCTTCTCAGGCAGGGGTTCCTACGAGCAGTACTTC
>-|TRBD2|17|TRBV28|TRBJ2-5
CASRTLAGGQKQETQYF
TGTGCCAGCAGAACGTTAGCGGGGGGCCAAAAACAAGAGACCCAGTACTTC
>few|-|12|TRBV2|TRBJ2-5
CASGLGAETQYF
TGTGCCAGCGGGTTAGGGGCTGAGACCCAGTACTTC
>-|-|13|TRBV27|TRBJ1-5
CASSSGEGQPQHF
TGTGCCAGCAGTTCAGGAGAGGGTCAGCCCCAGCATTTT
>-|-|13|TRBV5-1|TRBJ2-1
CASSLPLEEEQFF
TGCGCCAGCAGCCTACCCCTCGAGGAAGAGCAGTTCTTC
>-|-|14|TRBV13|TRBJ2-7
CASSLATGSYEQYF
TGTGCCAGCAGCTTAGCCACGGGGTCCTACGAGCAGTACTTC
>once|-|13|TRBV6-7|TRBJ2-7
CASSSHRASEQYF
TGTGCCAGCAGTTCCCACAGGGCGAGCGAGCAGTACTTC
>-|-|15|TRBV27|TRBJ1-1
CASSPFLQGSTEAFF
TGTGCCAGCAGCCCATTCTTGCAGGGGAGCACTGAAGCTTTCTTT
>-|-|15|TRBV19|TRBJ1-5
CASSGSSKRNQPQHF
TGTGCCAGTAGTGGCTCGTCCAAGAGGAATCAGCCCCAGCATTTT
>-|-|13|TRBV6-5|TRBJ2-1
CASSYSRNNEQFF
TGTGCCAGCAGTTACTCTCGGAACAATGAGCAGTTCTTC
>-|-|14|TRBV21-1|TRBJ2-5
CASSNNRGCETQYF
TGTGCCAGCAGCAACAACAGGGGGTGCGAGACCCAGTACTTC
>few|-|17|TRBV19|TRBJ1-6
CASSIDSFPTGNSPLHF
TGTGCCAGTAGTATAGATTCTTTTCCTACAGGAAATTCACCCCTCCACTTT
>-|-|14|TRBV9|TRBJ1-1
CASGDLQRNTEAFF
TGTGCCAGCGGAGACTTACAACGGAACACTGAAGCTTTCTTT
>-|-|14|TRBV13|TRBJ2-1
CASSLALTPKTHFF
TGTGCCAGCAGCTTAGCCCTTACACCCAAAACGCACTTCTTC
>-|-|15|TRBV9|TRBJ2-1
CASTSHAGDPHEQFF
TGTGCCAGCACCTCCCATGCAGGGGACCCCCATGAGCAGTTCTTC
>-|-|13|TRBV27|TRBJ1-1
CASSFGANTEAFF
TGTGCCAGCAGTTTCGGGGCGAACACTGAAGCTTTCTTT
>-|-|11|TRBV30|TRBJ2-7
CAWSVAHEQYF
TGTGCCTGGAGTGTAGCCCACGAGCAGTACTTC
>-|-|15|TRBV5-3|TRBJ1-1
CARSWTGTMNTEAFF
TGTGCCAGAAGCTGGACCGGGACAATGAACACTGAAGCTTTCTTT
>few|-|11|TRBV20-1|TRBJ1-2
CSASSSRGYTF
TGCAGTGCTAGTAGTAGTAGGGGCTACACCTTC
>-|TRBD2|19|TRBV14|TRBJ2-1
CASSPRTSGSSWSYNEQFF
TGTGCCAGCAGTCCCCGGACTAGCGGGAGTTCTTGGAGTTACAATGAGCAGTTCTTC
>-|-|16|TRBV4-2|TRBJ1-2
CASSQVRSEGDDGYTF
TGTGCCAGCAGCCAAGTTAGATCGGAGGGGGACGATGGCTACACCTTC
>few|TRBD1|15|TRBV10-3|TRBJ2-7
CAISEPDRLGYEQYF
TGTGCCATCAGTGAGCCGGACAGGTTGGGCTACGAGCAGTACTTC
>-|-|17|TRBV4-3|TRBJ2-3
CASSQDPGTPSTDTQYF
TGCGCCAGCAGCCAAGATCCAGGGACACCTAGCACAGATACGCAGTATTTT
>-|-|16|TRBV9|TRBJ1-4
CASSVEGTATNEKLFF
TGTGCCAGCAGCGTAGAAGGGACGGCAACTAATGAAAAACTGTTTTTT
>-|-|13|TRBV9|TRBJ2-7
CASSVAESYEQYF
TGTGCCAGCAGCGTAGCGGAATCCTACGAGCAGTACTTC
>-|-|14|TRBV7-9|TRBJ2-2
CASSLRQNTGELFF
TGTGCCAGCAGCTTAAGACAGAACACCGGGGAGCTGTTTTTT
>-|-|15|TRBV7-9|TRBJ2-1
CASSLRGGRGDEQFF
TGTGCCAGCAGCTTACGAGGGGGACGGGGAGATGAGCAGTTCTTC
>-|-|12|TRBV7-9|TRBJ2-1
CASSSDPNEQFF
TGTGCCAGCAGCTCCGACCCCAATGAGCAGTTCTTC
>-|-|14|TRBV7-8|TRBJ1-1
CASSGSGGHTEAFF
TGTGCCAGCAGTGGCTCGGGGGGTCACACTGAAGCTTTCTTT
>-|-|13|TRBV27|TRBJ1-2
CASSYGQSYGYTF
TGTGCCAGCAGTTACGGACAGAGCTATGGCTACACCTTC
>-|-|14|TRBV4-3|TRBJ1-1
CASSQGDGNTEAFF
TGCGCCAGCAGCCAGGGGGACGGCAACACTGAAGCTTTCTTT
>-|TRBD2|15|TRBV27|TRBJ2-1
CASSQGLGEFNEQFF
TGTGCCAGCAGCCAGGGACTAGGGGAATTCAATGAGCAGTTCTTC